The 10 T cell receptor beta chains below come from one sample, sequenced in a study of cytomegalovirus exposure and HLA in healthy donors. The PCR made use of 60 Vbeta and 13 Jbeta primers. Clones were sequenced by immunoSEQ multiplex PCR, and TCRdb holds only the in-frame ones, with some missing. The profile shows some 150,000 clones, 80% of them singletons. Specimen: PBMCs. The receptor set was obtained from a man between 25 and 39 years old in good health and CMV-seronegative.

This chain uses TRBV5-1 with TRBJ2-6, with 9 positions matching TRBD1. V trimming: 6 bases; J trimming: 1 base; junction bases outside the gene matches: 20. From germline, CDR1 is SGHRS and CDR2 YFSETQ. CDR3 length: 21 amino acids. This CDR3 reads CASTPLVKDRGLSSGANVLTF. In DNA, the CDR3 is TGCGCCAGCACCCCATTAGTGAAGGACAGGGGTTTATCGTCTGGGGCCAACGTCCTGACTTTC.

The CDR3 region has the DNA TGTGCCAGCAGCCCAGACGGGTCTTCTCCCGACGAGCAGTACTTC. Protein: CASSPDGSSPDEQYF. The chain links TRBV7-9 to TRBJ2-7; unclear D gene. This CDR3 region has 15 residues. Trimming stripped 5 bases from V and 5 bases from J, with 19 bases between. CDR1 is SEHNR, CDR2 FQNEAQ, per germline (reference sequence).

The chain employs TRBV18 and TRBJ1-1; possible D gene TRBD1, 5 bases. V was cut by 3 bases and J by 2 bases, with 10 bases left in between. The CDR3 is made up of 14 amino acids. CDR1 is KGHSH, CDR2 LQKENI, per germline. CDR3 in amino acids: CASSPGQTNTEAFF. The DNA of the CDR3 is TGTGCCAGCTCACCGGGGCAGACAAACACTGAAGCTTTCTTT.

J is TRBJ2-1 and V is TRBV9; 10 positions match TRBD1. The CDR3 is 16 amino acids. V lost 2 bases to trimming and J lost 10 bases; unmatched junction nucleotides: 12. Per the germline V gene, CDR1 is SGDLS and CDR2 is YYNGEE. The CDR3 DNA is TGTGCCAGCAGCGTTGGGACAGGGGTCCCCTCGGGCGAGCAGTTCTTC. The encoded protein is CASSVGTGVPSGEQFF. The full variable domain, its missing parts supplied by reference TRBV9 and TRBJ2-1, is DSGVTQTPKHLITATGQRVTLRCSPRSGDLSVYWYQQSLDQGLQFLIQYYNGEERAKGNILERFSAQQFPDLHSELNLSSLELGDSALYFCASSVGTGVPSGEQFFGPGTRLTVL.

As concerns this clone: Different DNA sequences within this sample yield the same CDR3. The V and J genes are TRBV10-1 and TRBJ1-2; D gene uncertain. Germline assignment: CDR1 WNHNN and CDR2 SYGVQD (reference sequence). The V and J ends lost 6 bases and 0 bases respectively, with 8 bases between them. The length of the CDR3 is 13 residues. CDR3 amino acids: CASSPAANYGYTF. The CDR3 nucleotides are TGCGCCAGCAGCCCTGCAGCTAACTATGGCTACACCTTC.

The chain employs TRBV7-9 and TRBJ1-5; D is perhaps TRBD1 (6 bases). The CDR3 sequence is 14 residues long. V shed 5 bases and J shed 11 bases, with 19 bases lying between them. Looked up from germline, CDR1 is SEHNR and CDR2 is FQNEAQ (reference sequence). CDR3 sequence (DNA): TGTGCCAGCAGCGCGGACAGAGCCCCAACGGCCCAGCATTTT. This sequence encodes CASSADRAPTAQHF.

The chain carries TRBV4-3 and TRBJ1-1; D is unclear. V lost 0 bases and J lost 1, with 9 bases in between. This CDR3 has 15 amino acids. In germline, CDR1 is LGHNA, CDR2 YSLEER. The DNA of the CDR3 is TGCGCCAGCAGCCAAGATCCAGACTGGAACACTGAAGCTTTCTTT. Residues: CASSQDPDWNTEAFF.

The chain recombines TRBV6-1 with TRBJ2-5; no clear D gene. Trimming took 1 base from V and 2 from J, leaving 8 bases between them. Germline assignment: CDR1 MNHNS and CDR2 SASEGT. The CDR3 is 14 amino acids. Written as DNA, the CDR3 is TGTGCCAGCAGTGAAGATTGGCGGCAAGAGACCCAGTACTTC. This codes for CASSEDWRQETQYF.

This chain links TRBV29-1 with TRBJ2-2; 7 bases fit TRBD1. The length of the CDR3 is 13 residues. The V segment lost 6 bases and the J segment 5 bases; nucleotides outside the gene matches: 6. The germline V gene has CDR1 SQVTM and CDR2 ANQGSEA. In DNA, the CDR3 is TGCAGCGTCATTTTGGGACAGACCGGGGAGCTGTTTTTT. Translating gives CSVILGQTGELFF.

The chain is built from TRBV13 and TRBJ2-7; 7 bases fit TRBD2. Germline assignment: CDR1 PRHDT and CDR2 FYEKMQ (reference sequence). There are 14 residues in the CDR3. J lost 1 base, V lost 5 bases, and 5 bases had no gene match. CDR3 protein: CASSPRGLSYEQYF. The CDR3 DNA sequence: TGTGCCAGCAGCCCCCGGGGACTATCCTACGAGCAGTACTTC.